The clone carrying this T cell receptor (beta chain) was detected once. Its antigen remains unknown. Looked up from germline, CDR1 is SGHAT and CDR2 is FQNNGV. Trimming stripped 5 bases from V and 1 base from J, with 13 bases between. The CDR3 loop spans 15 amino acids. This specimen belongs to a study of cytomegalovirus exposure and HLA in healthy donors. Repertoires were generated with immunoSEQ multiplex PCR, while TCRdb's copy carries only in-frame clones and drops some. The sample shows approximately 150,000 clones, roughly 90% of them seen only once. The donors were members of the validation cohort comprising over a hundred subjects, separate from the approximately 710-subject first cohort. Study outcomes and limitations: As was reported, the classifier diagnosed cytomegalovirus status with high specificity and sensitivity. First-cohort TCR clusters were later found to tend to co-occur in the roughly 130 validation repertoires. Rarity held for most TCR sequences, but there were some public TCRs that occurred in many donors.

The material sequenced was PBMCs. V is TRBV11-2 and J is TRBJ2-3, with TRBD2 as a possible D gene (6 bases). This TCR was sampled from a man between 18 and 29 years old in good health and CMV-seropositive. The CDR3 reads CASSPTSGGTDTQYF. The CDR3 nucleotides read TGTGCCAGCAGCCCAACATCGGGGGGCACAGATACGCAGTATTTT.